A selection of T cell receptor beta chains follows, all from one sample in a study of CD8 T cells in ankylosing spondylitis. A single record per CDR3 protein comes from TCRdb applying MiXCR to the 5' RACE reads. The sample has just under 550,000 distinct CDR3 sequences, roughly 13% seen once. The sequencing sample was made of blood, either unsorted or a sorted T cell fraction (not recorded which). These receptors all come from a male donor with ankylosing spondylitis. CDR3s include the opening cysteine and the closing phenylalanine or tryptophan. D genes are given only for firm matches. The size entry is marked missing in some rows and otherwise reads once, few, many or a size class.

j_gene,abundance,v_gene,d_gene,CDR3aa,CDR3nt
TRBJ2-7,NA,TRBV7-9,TRBD1,CASRPGQGDYEQYF,TGTGCCAGCAGGCCAGGACAGGGGGACTACGAGCAGTACTTC
TRBJ2-3,many,TRBV12-3/TRBV12-4,NA,CASTGRAEAQYF,TGTGCCAGCACCGGAAGGGCTGAGGCGCAGTATTTT
TRBJ1-6,NA,TRBV27,TRBD1,CASSFYRGLNSPLHF,TGTGCCAGCAGTTTTTACAGGGGGCTAAATTCACCCCTCCACTTT
TRBJ2-3,NA,TRBV5-1,TRBD2,CASSFLAGVGSSDTQYF,TGCGCCAGCAGCTTTCTAGCGGGAGTAGGCTCCTCGGATACGCAGTATTTT
TRBJ2-1,NA,TRBV3-1,TRBD2,CASSPTSGSRPEQFF,TGTGCCAGCAGCCCCACTAGCGGGAGTAGGCCTGAGCAGTTCTTC
TRBJ2-3,few,TRBV20-1,TRBD2,CSARASGSYVDTQYF,TGCAGTGCTAGAGCCAGCGGGAGTTACGTGGATACGCAGTATTTT
TRBJ2-2,few,TRBV5-1,TRBD2,CASSLAAWTRNTGELFF,TGCGCCAGCAGCTTGGCGGCGTGGACTAGAAACACCGGGGAGCTGTTTTTT
TRBJ2-7,NA,TRBV3-1,NA,CASSPRTFSYEQYF,TGTGCCAGCAGCCCCCGGACATTCTCCTACGAGCAGTACTTC
TRBJ1-2,many,TRBV20-1,NA,CSAIDWYMGGEGDGYTF,TGCAGTGCTATAGATTGGTATATGGGGGGCGAAGGGGATGGCTACACCTTC
TRBJ2-3,NA,TRBV5-6,NA,CASSGVSFGTDTQYF,TGTGCCAGCAGCGGAGTTTCTTTTGGCACAGATACGCAGTATTTT
TRBJ1-2,NA,TRBV29-1,NA,CSVEGGTF,TGCAGCGTTGAAGGGGGGACCTTC
TRBJ1-2,NA,TRBV7-2,NA,CASSLVHGQGYGYTF,TGTGCCAGCAGCTTAGTTCATGGGCAGGGCTATGGCTACACCTTC
TRBJ2-3,NA,TRBV18,NA,CASSPRRSGNTDTQYF,TGTGCCAGCTCACCAAGGCGTAGCGGAAACACAGATACGCAGTATTTT
TRBJ2-3,many,TRBV4-2,NA,CASSQDRDTQYF,TGTGCCAGCAGCCAAGATCGCGATACGCAGTATTTT
TRBJ1-1,many,TRBV5-1,NA,CASSLQVGNTEAFF,TGCGCCAGCAGCTTGCAGGTGGGGAACACTGAAGCTTTCTTT
TRBJ2-2,many,TRBV5-1,NA,CASRRIPVNTGELFF,TGCGCCAGCAGACGAATTCCTGTGAACACCGGGGAGCTGTTTTTT
TRBJ2-7,NA,TRBV7-8,NA,CASRGASGQNEQYF,TGTGCCAGCAGGGGGGCTAGCGGTCAGAACGAGCAGTACTTC